Listed below are T cell receptor beta chains from one sample, sequenced in a study of T cell changes during pregnancy in multiple sclerosis. Assay used: immunoSEQ multiplex PCR; TCRdb lists only in-frame clones, some missing. The table has 35,000 to 50,000 clones, approximately 90% seen once. The input for sequencing was CD4+ T cells from peripheral blood mononuclear cells, taken in the second trimester of pregnancy. The origin of the receptors is a female donor with multiple sclerosis, enrolled in a pregnancy study. Each CDR3 is given with its conserved first and last residue. A D gene is named only where the DNA matches it firmly. Size values are once, few and many counts, or a class for expanded clones, and some rows have none.

V	J	size	D	DNA	CDR3
TRBV11-2	TRBJ2-2	NA	TRBD2	TGTGCCAGCAGCCCCTCAGCGGGAGGGCCCAGGGAGCTGTTTTTT	CASSPSAGGPRELFF
TRBV30	TRBJ1-2	NA	NA	TGTGCCTGGAGTTGGCGGAACTATGGCTACACCTTC	CAWSWRNYGYTF
TRBV5-1	TRBJ2-1	few	TRBD2	TGCGCCAGCAGCTTGGGGGCGGGAGGGCCTTGGACGGAGCAGTTCTTC	CASSLGAGGPWTEQFF
TRBV2	TRBJ2-2	NA	TRBD1	TGTGCCAGCAGTACAGGGGCGAGCACCGGGGAGCTGTTTTTT	CASSTGASTGELFF
TRBV6-5	TRBJ1-5	NA	TRBD1	TGTGCCAGCAGTTCCGACAGGGGGAATAACAATCAGCCCCAGCATTTT	CASSSDRGNNNQPQHF
TRBV10-3	TRBJ2-7	NA	TRBD2	TGTGCCATAGAAAGCGGGACCCGACCCTACGAGCAGTACTTC	CAIESGTRPYEQYF
TRBV7-2	TRBJ2-7	NA	TRBD1	TGTGCCAGCAGCTTAGGGGACAGGGGTTACGAGCAGTACTTC	CASSLGDRGYEQYF
TRBV9	TRBJ2-7	NA	TRBD1	TGTGCCAGCAGCGCTCGGACAGGGCCCTACGAGCAGTACTTC	CASSARTGPYEQYF
TRBV19	TRBJ2-1	NA	NA	TGTGCCAGTAGTTGGGGCGACGGGAGGGGGCAGTTGGGGCAGTTCTTC	CASSWGDGRGQLGQFF
TRBV6-6	TRBJ2-1	NA	TRBD2	TGTGCCAGCAGTACCGGGACTAGCGGAGGGAATGAGCAGTTCTTC	CASSTGTSGGNEQFF
TRBV7-8	TRBJ1-2	NA	NA	TGTGCCAGCAGCTTAGCAGGCGGGGGAAGCTACACCTTC	CASSLAGGGSYTF
TRBV5-4	TRBJ2-1	NA	TRBD2	TGTGCCAGCAGCTTGGGACTAGCGGGAGGGAAGGATAATGAGCAGTTCTTC	CASSLGLAGGKDNEQFF
TRBV11-2	TRBJ1-1	NA	NA	TGTGCCAGCAGCTCACAGGGGAACACTGAAGCTTTCTTT	CASSSQGNTEAFF
TRBV4-2	TRBJ1-2	NA	NA	TGTGCCAGCAGCCAAGATAAGGGGGAGGGCTATGGCTACACCTTC	CASSQDKGEGYGYTF
TRBV19	TRBJ2-2	once	NA	TGTGCCAGTCGCTCCAGGGGGGACACCGGGGAGCTGTTTTTT	CASRSRGDTGELFF
TRBV7-9	TRBJ1-1	few	TRBD1	TGTGCCAGCAGCTTAGAGGCCGAGGGGGCCGAAGCTTTCTTT	CASSLEAEGAEAFF
TRBV6-5	TRBJ2-1	NA	NA	TGTGCCAGCGTCCCCTCGGGGGTAGGACAAAATGAGCAGTTCTTC	CASVPSGVGQNEQFF
TRBV9	TRBJ2-1	medium-sized	NA	TGTGCCAGCAGCGGAGCGGTAACGGGTGAGCAGTTCTTC	CASSGAVTGEQFF
TRBV6-1	TRBJ1-2	NA	TRBD1	TGTGCCAGCAGTGGGGGACAGGGAATCGTTCGCTACACCTTC	CASSGGQGIVRYTF
TRBV29-1	TRBJ2-5	NA	TRBD1	TGCAGCGTTGGATTTGTGGGACAGGGATGGGAGACCCAGTACTTC	CSVGFVGQGWETQYF
TRBV5-4	TRBJ2-1	NA	NA	TGTGCCAGCAGCTTTCAGGCAGGGGCTCGGAATGAGCAGTTCTTC	CASSFQAGARNEQFF
TRBV10-3	TRBJ1-2	NA	TRBD1	TGTGCCACCACCCCTCTGGGACAGGGTACTAACTATGGCCACACCTTC	CATTPLGQGTNYGHTF
TRBV25-1	TRBJ2-2	NA	NA	TGTGCCAGCAGTGAAAAACTAGCCCTTCTCGGGAGCGGGGAGCTGTTTTTT	CASSEKLALLGSGELFF
TRBV15	TRBJ2-3	NA	NA	TGTGCCACCAGCCAGGGTAGGGGCACAGATACGCAGTATTTT	CATSQGRGTDTQYF
TRBV30	TRBJ1-1	NA	NA	TGTGCCTGGAGTGTGACAGGCTTTGAAGCTTTCTTT	CAWSVTGFEAFF
TRBV10-3	TRBJ2-7	NA	TRBD2	TGTGCCATCAGCCAGGGGACTAGCAACTACGAGCAGTACTTC	CAISQGTSNYEQYF
TRBV5-3	TRBJ1-1	NA	NA	TGTGCCAGAAGCTCACCCACAGGGTTAACTGAAGCTTTCTTT	CARSSPTGLTEAFF
TRBV7-2	TRBJ2-1	NA	NA	TGTGCCAGCAGCTTAAGTCGACTTTACAATGAGCAGTTCTTC	CASSLSRLYNEQFF
TRBV7-9	TRBJ2-1	NA	NA	TGTGCCAGCAGCTTACCCCAGGGGGCAGGGAGGGATGAGCAGTTCTTC	CASSLPQGAGRDEQFF
TRBV6-6	TRBJ2-7	NA	TRBD1	TGTGCCAGCAGTAAAAGCGGGACAGGGCCCTACGAGCAGTACTTC	CASSKSGTGPYEQYF
TRBV28	TRBJ2-1	NA	TRBD2	TGTGCCAGCCACTCGGGTAGCGGGAGTGGCAATGAGCAGTTCTTC	CASHSGSGSGNEQFF
TRBV28	TRBJ1-1	NA	TRBD1	TGTGCCAGCAGCCCTATAACAGGGGTCCGGGGGTCTGAAGCTTTCTTT	CASSPITGVRGSEAFF
TRBV5-4	TRBJ2-7	NA	TRBD1	TGTGCCAGCAGAGTAACAGGGGGCGCAGACTACGAGCAGTACTTC	CASRVTGGADYEQYF
TRBV2	TRBJ1-4	NA	TRBD1	TGTGCCAGCAGGGACAGGGGGCTATCGACTAATGAAAAACTGTTTTTT	CASRDRGLSTNEKLFF
TRBV25-1	TRBJ1-2	NA	NA	TGTGCCAGCAGTGAGGGGTGGGAGCTCTATGGCTACACCTTC	CASSEGWELYGYTF
TRBV27	TRBJ2-3	NA	NA	TGTGCCAGCAGTTTATTGGGCCAGGGAGGTAGCACAGATACGCAGTATTTT	CASSLLGQGGSTDTQYF
TRBV11-2	TRBJ1-1	NA	NA	TGTGCCAGCAGCTCCGCCGGGGTTAGAAACACTGAAGCTTTCTTT	CASSSAGVRNTEAFF
TRBV29-1	TRBJ2-1	NA	TRBD2	TGCAGCGTTGGGGACGGGACTAGCGGGGCCAATGAGCAGTTCTTC	CSVGDGTSGANEQFF
TRBV7-9	TRBJ2-7	NA	NA	TGTGCCAGCAGCTTAGCTTCAGGGTCCCGGGAGCAGTACTTC	CASSLASGSREQYF
TRBV19	TRBJ1-5	NA	NA	TGTGCCAGCAGACCCTATGGGAGGGCAGGGACCCATCAGCCCCAGCATTTT	CASRPYGRAGTHQPQHF
TRBV5-1	TRBJ1-2	NA	TRBD1	TGCGCCAGCAGCTTCGAACCCTGGGACAGGGCGGAAGGCTACACCTTC	CASSFEPWDRAEGYTF
TRBV28	TRBJ1-2	NA	NA	TGTGCCAGCAGTCTTCGACAGGCAGCCAACTACTATGGCTACACCTTC	CASSLRQAANYYGYTF
TRBV6-1	TRBJ2-1	NA	TRBD1	TGTGCCAGCCTCGCCGGGACAGGGGGCGGTGAGCAGTTCTTC	CASLAGTGGGEQFF
TRBV30	TRBJ1-5	NA	NA	TGTGCCTGGAGTGCCGCAGGGGATCAGCCCCAGCATTTT	CAWSAAGDQPQHF
TRBV4-2	TRBJ1-2	NA	NA	TGTGCCAGCAGTGGTGAGGCCGCTTATGGCTACACCTTC	CASSGEAAYGYTF
TRBV5-1	TRBJ1-1	NA	NA	TGCGCCAGCAGCTCAATGGCGGGGCTCGTCACTGAAGCTTTCTTT	CASSSMAGLVTEAFF
TRBV30	TRBJ2-1	NA	NA	TGTGCCTGGAGTGTATCCGGGAGCTACAATGAGCAGTTCTTC	CAWSVSGSYNEQFF
TRBV5-1	TRBJ2-1	NA	TRBD2	TGCGCCAGCCAACCCACTAGCGATGAGCAGTTCTTC	CASQPTSDEQFF
TRBV11-3	TRBJ2-2	NA	TRBD2	TGTGCCAGCAGCCAAGCGGGAGGGTATACCGGGGAGCTGTTTTTT	CASSQAGGYTGELFF
TRBV2	TRBJ2-5	NA	TRBD1	TGTGCCAGAGGGACAGGGGTAGAGACCCAGTACTTC	CARGTGVETQYF
TRBV10-3	TRBJ2-1	NA	NA	TGTGCCATCAGTGAGGCCTCACTAGAGCAGTTCTTC	CAISEASLEQFF